This is a list of T cell receptor beta chains from one sample in a study of blood T cell repertoires in COVID-19. Using immunoSEQ multiplex PCR, the repertoire was profiled, and TCRdb retains in-frame clones only, with some absent. The sample has about 200,000 clones; 90% are singletons. The sequenced material came from peripheral blood. Receptor source: a man aged 45 to 65 with acute or convalescent COVID-19. CDR3s include the opening cysteine and the closing phenylalanine or tryptophan. The D gene is left open where the match is weak. Clone size appears in some rows only: once, few, many, or a class for an expanded clone.

TRBJ2-1,.,.,TRBV12-3/TRBV12-4,CASSFGLYNEQFF,TGTGCCAGCAGTTTCGGACTCTACAATGAGCAGTTCTTC
TRBJ1-1,.,.,TRBV27,CASSLPGETTEAFF,TGTGCCAGCAGTTTACCGGGAGAAACAACTGAAGCTTTCTTT
TRBJ1-2,TRBD1,.,TRBV10-3,CATADRDNYGYTF,TGTGCCACCGCGGACAGGGATAACTATGGCTACACCTTC
TRBJ2-2,.,.,TRBV29-1,CSAQGTGELFF,TGCAGCGCGCAGGGCACCGGGGAGCTGTTTTTT
TRBJ1-4,.,.,TRBV6-5,CASSYGQLEKLFF,TGTGCCAGCAGTTACGGACAGCTCGAAAAACTGTTTTTT
TRBJ1-2,.,few,TRBV4-3,CASSQANWGPNYGYTF,TGCGCCAGCAGCCAAGCAAACTGGGGGCCTAACTATGGCTACACCTTC
TRBJ1-1,.,few,TRBV9,CASAGAEAFF,TGTGCCAGCGCCGGGGCTGAAGCTTTCTTT
TRBJ1-2,.,.,TRBV6-5,CASSSVQEKNYGYTF,TGTGCCAGCAGTTCTGTTCAGGAAAAGAACTATGGCTACACCTTC
TRBJ1-5,.,.,TRBV28,CASSLTGVYQPQHF,TGTGCCAGCAGCTTGACAGGAGTTTATCAGCCCCAGCATTTT
TRBJ2-2,.,.,TRBV9,CASSAQLAQNTGELFF,TGTGCCAGCAGCGCCCAACTAGCTCAGAACACCGGGGAGCTGTTTTTT
TRBJ1-4,.,.,TRBV30,CAWQGNYEKLFF,TGTGCCTGGCAGGGCAATTATGAAAAACTGTTTTTT
TRBJ2-7,.,.,TRBV6-5,CASRRDFDSYEQYF,TGTGCCAGCAGACGGGACTTTGACTCCTACGAGCAGTACTTC
TRBJ1-4,TRBD1,.,TRBV5-1,CASSLAGTGPEKLFF,TGCGCCAGCAGCTTGGCTGGGACAGGGCCAGAAAAACTGTTTTTT
TRBJ2-5,TRBD2,.,TRBV27,CASSRSLGTRIRETQYF,TGTGCCAGCAGCCGAAGCCTGGGGACTAGAATTCGGGAGACCCAGTACTTC
TRBJ2-1,TRBD2,.,TRBV10-3,CAISESRGLAGTGNEQFF,TGTGCCATCAGTGAGTCGAGGGGACTAGCGGGAACTGGCAATGAGCAGTTCTTC
TRBJ1-5,.,.,TRBV5-8,CASSFTGWAQPQHF,TGTGCCAGCAGTTTTACAGGGTGGGCTCAGCCCCAGCATTTT
TRBJ2-3,TRBD2,.,TRBV29-1,CSVPGTSSPDTQYF,TGCAGCGTTCCCGGGACTAGCTCCCCAGATACGCAGTATTTT
TRBJ1-1,TRBD1,.,TRBV28,CASSFPGTAEAFF,TGTGCCAGCAGTTTTCCCGGGACAGCTGAAGCTTTCTTT
TRBJ1-1,.,.,TRBV28,CASSPERGEAFF,TGTGCCAGCAGCCCCGAACGGGGAGAAGCTTTCTTT
TRBJ1-4,.,.,TRBV4-3,CASSANLGRDEKLFF,TGCGCCAGCAGCGCCAATTTGGGGAGAGACGAAAAACTGTTTTTT
TRBJ2-7,TRBD1,.,TRBV7-8,CASSLWGQAPLPYEQYF,TGTGCCAGCAGCTTATGGGGACAGGCGCCTCTTCCTTACGAGCAGTACTTC